The 13 T cell receptor beta chains below come from one sample, sequenced in a study of TIL therapy for anti-PD-1-resistant metastatic lung cancer. Time point here: pre-treatment sample, taken before nivolumab and TIL therapy. This was the immunoSEQ v3 assay. TCRdb's copy holds only in-frame clones and misses some; the assay was immunoSEQ multiplex PCR. The table lists roughly 58,000 clones, approximately 78% of them singletons. The sequencing used blood, collected at baseline. The receptors stem from a person aged 25-85 years with non-small cell lung cancer.

The CDR3 coding sequence is TGCGCCAGCAGCCAAGGTCTAACCGCCCAGGGCTATGGCTACACCTTC. Its protein product is CASSQGLTAQGYGYTF. The rearrangement links TRBV4-1 to TRBJ1-2; D perhaps matches TRBD1 (5 bases). Germline loops: CDR1 MGHRA, CDR2 YSYEKL. The CDR3 totals 16 residues. V was pared by 1 base and J by 4 bases, with 16 bases between.

V usage is TRBV5-1 and J usage is TRBJ1-1; TRBD1 matches at 8 bases. From germline, CDR1 is SGHRS and CDR2 YFSETQ. The CDR3 is 13 amino acids. With 7 bases clipped from V and 3 bases from J, the junction kept 5 bases outside the gene matches. CDR3 loop: CASGTGGYTEAFF. The CDR3 coding sequence is TGCGCCAGCGGAACAGGGGGTTACACTGAAGCTTTCTTT.

This chain joins TRBV5-1 and TRBJ1-1; D not certain. Germline CDR1 is SGHRS and CDR2 is YFSETQ. The CDR3 loop spans 13 amino acids. V was shortened by 4 bases and J by 3 bases, with 10 bases between the two germline ends. The CDR3 coding sequence is TGCGCCAGCAGCCAGGACGGGTACACTGAAGCTTTCTTT. Translating gives CASSQDGYTEAFF.

V gene TRBV11-2 combines with J gene TRBJ2-7; tentative D call: TRBD2 (7 bases). V was trimmed by 5 bases and J by 3 bases, leaving 20 bases between them. Germline assignment: CDR1 SGHAT and CDR2 FQNNGV. This CDR3 comprises 16 residues. Here the CDR3 reads CASSPVRGASGYEQYF. DNA of the CDR3: TGTGCCAGCAGCCCAGTTCGGGGGGCCTCTGGCTACGAGCAGTACTTC.

The V gene is TRBV5-5, the J gene TRBJ1-1; D gene unclear. CDR3 size: 15 residues. The V gene lost 1 base and the J gene lost 0 bases, with 10 bases spanning the gap. CDR1 SGHKS and CDR2 YYEKEE come from the germline V gene (reference sequence). The CDR3 here is CASSLRQDMNTEAFF. CDR3 nucleotides: TGTGCCAGCAGCTTGCGGCAGGATATGAACACTGAAGCTTTCTTT.

The chain has TRBV2 and TRBJ2-1; D gene ambiguous. The CDR3 loop spans 14 amino acids. Trimming cost V 0 bases and J 4 bases, with 7 bases left between them. The germline V gene encodes CDR1 SNHLY and CDR2 FYNNEI. CDR3 in amino acids: CASSEARYYNEQFF. CDR3 bases: TGTGCCAGCAGTGAAGCCCGGTATTACAATGAGCAGTTCTTC.

The CDR3 loop reads CASSLPPVNSGNTIYF. The CDR3 DNA reads TGTGCCAGCAGCCTCCCCCCGGTCAACTCTGGAAACACCATATATTTT. V usage is TRBV28 and J usage is TRBJ1-3; D not certain. The CDR3 loop spans 16 amino acids. Trimming pared 6 bases from V and 0 bases from J, leaving 15 bases between. In germline, CDR1 is MDHEN, CDR2 SYDVKM.

The chain is built from TRBV4-1 and TRBJ2-3; no firm D call. The V end lost 1 base, the J end lost 6 bases, and 5 bases lay between the germline ends. The CDR3 runs to 12 residues. In germline, CDR1 is MGHRA, CDR2 YSYEKL. CDR3 DNA sequence: TGCGCCAGCAGCCAAGGGGTGGATACGCAGTATTTT. Protein sequence: CASSQGVDTQYF.

In this sample, this clone turned up once. The gene calls are TRBV29-1 and TRBJ2-7; 9 bases line up with TRBD1. This CDR3 is 13 amino acids long. Germline V lookup: CDR1 SQVTM, CDR2 ANQGSEA. The trim removed 4 bases at V and 0 bases at J, leaving 1 base unmatched. The DNA for the CDR3 is TGCAGCGTTGGGGACAGGGACTCCTACGAGCAGTACTTC. Its protein product is CSVGDRDSYEQYF.

The rearrangement joins TRBV11-2 to TRBJ2-1; 9 bases fit TRBD2. V gave up 0 bases and J gave up 7 bases; unmatched junction bases: 4. Germline values: CDR1 SGHAT, CDR2 FQNNGV. The CDR3 is made up of 15 amino acids. Written as DNA, the CDR3 is TGTGCCAGCAGCTTAGATCAGACTAGCGGTAATGAGCAGTTCTTC. As protein: CASSLDQTSGNEQFF.

The chain carries TRBV6-5 and TRBJ2-7; perhaps TRBD1 as D (6 bases). This CDR3 has 16 amino acids. Germline V gene sequence: CDR1 MNHEY, CDR2 SVGAGI. V lost 2 bases and J lost 3, with 17 bases in between. This CDR3 is CASSYQMDRASYEQYF. In DNA, the CDR3 is TGTGCCAGCAGTTACCAGATGGACAGAGCGAGCTACGAGCAGTACTTC.

The chain has TRBV11-2 and TRBJ2-1; D not certain. Germline assignment: CDR1 SGHAT and CDR2 FQNNGV. This CDR3 region has 12 residues. The V end was cut by 1 base, the J end by 8 bases, with 6 bases between. For the CDR3, the DNA is TGTGCCAGCAGCTTAGTGAGCTATGAGCAGTTCTTC. Translation gives CASSLVSYEQFF.

This chain uses TRBV4-3 with TRBJ2-2; 7 bases line up with TRBD2. Trimming removed 0 bases from V and 4 bases from J; junction bases left unmatched: 11. Germline V CDR1 and CDR2: LGHNA, YSLEER. This CDR3 region has 18 residues. The CDR3 bases are TGCGCCAGCAGCCAAGACGGGTTTGGGGCTAGCGGCACCGGGGAGCTGTTTTTT. Translated: CASSQDGFGASGTGELFF.